One sample yielded the 26 T cell receptor beta chains listed below, sequenced in a study of untreated major depressive disorder. Here immunoSEQ multiplex PCR was the method, and the copy in TCRdb shows in-frame clones only, minus some. The sample carries some 27,000 clones, approximately 91% recorded once. Broader study findings: Compared with controls, depressed patients showed more TRBV05-01 (Vbeta 5.1) usage in CD4+ T cells.

No antigens are known for them. The sample consisted of CD4+ T cells from PBMCs. The receptors come from a woman in her 30s with major depressive disorder.

The chain couples TRBV6-6 to TRBJ1-3, with D uncertain. Germline CDR1 is MNHNY and CDR2 is SVGAGI (reference sequence). This CDR3 has 14 residues. The ends were cut back, 6 bases at V and 0 bases at J, with 9 bases in the middle. The CDR3 DNA is TGTGCCAGCAGGACGGACCCCTCTGGAAACACCATATATTTT. This translates into CASRTDPSGNTIYF.

V usage is TRBV10-3 and J usage is TRBJ2-6; TRBD1 agrees at 12 bases. The germline gives CDR1 ENHRY, CDR2 SYGVKD. V lost 5 bases and J lost 9; bases outside the gene matches: 8. The CDR3 runs to 16 residues. CDR3 nucleotide sequence: TGTGCCATCAGTAGGACCGGGACAGGGGGCGGCAACGTCCTGACTTTC. It is translated as CAISRTGTGGGNVLTF.

V usage is TRBV5-1 and J usage is TRBJ2-1; D uncertain. V gave up 4 bases and J gave up 5 bases, with 10 bases separating them. This CDR3 has 13 residues. Germline values: CDR1 SGHRS, CDR2 YFSETQ. CDR3: CASSLSVDNEQFF. The CDR3 DNA sequence: TGCGCCAGCAGCCTCAGTGTGGACAATGAGCAGTTCTTC.

The chain employs TRBV7-2 and TRBJ2-7; D perhaps matches TRBD1 (6 bases). The CDR3 extends over 13 amino acids. Germline V CDR1 and CDR2: SGHTA, FQGNSA. Trimming stripped 7 bases from V and 6 bases from J, with 16 bases between. Written as DNA, the CDR3 is TGTGCCAGCAACCACCTACAGGGCGCCGAGCAGTACTTC. It specifies CASNHLQGAEQYF.

The gene calls are TRBV12-5 and TRBJ1-2; D gene unclear. Per germline, CDR1 LGHNT and CDR2 FRNRAP. The CDR3 is 12 amino acids. The germline V and J ends were trimmed by 6 bases and 4 bases, with 9 bases remaining between them. CDR3 sequence reads: CASGWGGYGYTF. CDR3 nucleotides: TGTGCTAGTGGGTGGGGAGGCTATGGCTACACCTTC. The full variable domain, in which reference TRBV12-5 and TRBJ1-2 provide the parts outside the CDR3, is DARVTQTPRHKVTEMGQEVTMRCQPILGHNTVFWYRQTMMQGLELLAYFRNRAPLDDSGMPKDRFSAEMPDATLATLKIQPSEPRDSAVYFCASGWGGYGYTFGSGTRLTVV.

The V gene is TRBV5-5, the J gene TRBJ1-5; TRBD1 agrees at 9 bases. The junction had 2 bases not matched to a gene; V was cut back by 3 bases and J by 4 bases. Germline loops: CDR1 SGHKS, CDR2 YYEKEE (reference sequence). The CDR3 length is 14 residues. The chain's CDR3 is CASSSGQGNQPQHF. Here the CDR3 DNA reads TGTGCCAGCAGCTCCGGACAGGGGAATCAGCCCCAGCATTTT.

The chain recombines TRBV6-5 with TRBJ2-1, with unresolved D. The germline V gene has CDR1 MNHEY and CDR2 SVGAGI. With 6 bases removed from V and 9 bases from J, the gap between germline ends came to 15 bases. This CDR3 comprises 13 residues. The CDR3 sequence is CASSPDPLAEQFF. CDR3 DNA sequence: TGTGCCAGCAGCCCCGACCCTTTAGCTGAGCAGTTCTTC.

This clone occurred once. The J gene is TRBJ2-7, the V gene TRBV28; D is uncertain. The CDR3 covers 13 residues. Germline-derived CDR1 and CDR2 are MDHEN and SYDVKM. The germline V and J ends were trimmed by 5 bases and 3 bases, with 11 bases remaining between them. Here the CDR3 DNA reads TGTGCCAGCAGTAGCCGACCCCTCTACGAGCAGTACTTC. It encodes CASSSRPLYEQYF.

This clone was recorded only once. This chain uses TRBV6-5 with TRBJ2-1; 7 nucleotides agree with TRBD2. Germline assignment: CDR1 MNHEY and CDR2 SVGAGI. This CDR3 region has 15 residues. V trimming: 9 bases; J trimming: 2 bases; junction bases outside the gene matches: 10. This chain's CDR3 is CARLNLADPYNEQFF. The CDR3 bases are TGTGCCAGGCTGAACCTAGCGGACCCCTACAATGAGCAGTTCTTC.

The CDR3 is CASSAIRGWVKSSYEQYF. The CDR3 DNA reads as TGTGCCAGCAGCGCGATTCGCGGGTGGGTAAAAAGCTCCTACGAGCAGTACTTC. The chain couples TRBV13 to TRBJ2-7; tentative D call: TRBD2 (5 bases). Germline V gives CDR1 PRHDT, CDR2 FYEKMQ (reference sequence). CDR3 length equals 18 residues. The V gene lost 5 bases and the J gene lost 0 bases, with 23 bases spanning the gap. Full variable domain (missing parts from reference TRBV13 and TRBJ2-7): AAGVIQSPRHLIKEKRETATLKCYPIPRHDTVYWYQQGPGQDPQFLISFYEKMQSDKGSIPDRFSAQQFSDYHSELNMSSLELGDSALYFCASSAIRGWVKSSYEQYFGPGTRLTVT.

This chain connects TRBV28 to TRBJ2-7; D possibly corresponds to TRBD1 (5 bases). Germline CDR1 reads MDHEN; CDR2 reads SYDVKM. V lost 6 bases, J lost 6 bases, and 18 bases lay in between. The CDR3 is 14 amino acids. The CDR3 sequence is CASSPVGGRVEQYF. As DNA, the CDR3 is TGTGCCAGCAGCCCGGTTGGTGGCAGGGTCGAGCAGTACTTC. Combining the CDR3 with reference TRBV28 and TRBJ2-7 gives the whole variable domain DVKVTQSSRYLVKRTGEKVFLECVQDMDHENMFWYRQDPGLGLRLIYFSYDVKMKEKGDIPEGYSVSREKKERFSLILESASTNQTSMYLCASSPVGGRVEQYFGPGTRLTVT.

The chain couples TRBV28 to TRBJ1-2; D not resolved. This CDR3 is 12 amino acids long. The V end was cut by 7 bases, the J end by 8 bases, with 14 bases between. Germline V gene data show CDR1 as MDHEN and CDR2 as SYDVKM. The chain's CDR3 is CASTPLHGGYTF. CDR3 DNA sequence: TGTGCCAGCACCCCACTCCATGGAGGCTACACCTTC.

As DNA, the CDR3 is TGTGCCGGCTCCGGGGGACAGGGTCTCTACAATGAGCAGTTCTTC. Its translation: CAGSGGQGLYNEQFF. The V call is TRBV28, the J call TRBJ2-1; 9 positions agree with TRBD1. The germline gives CDR1 MDHEN, CDR2 SYDVKM. The junction had 11 bases not matched to a gene; V was cut back by 11 bases and J by 3 bases. The CDR3 runs to 15 residues.

The V gene is TRBV4-2, the J gene TRBJ2-2, with 11 bases lining up with TRBD2. The trim removed 3 bases at V and 5 bases at J, leaving 5 bases unmatched. CDR1 is LGHNA, CDR2 YNFKEQ, per germline. This CDR3 has 16 residues. Written as DNA, the CDR3 is TGTGCCAGCAGCCACACTAGCGGGAGTGGGACCGGGGAGCTGTTTTTT. Amino acid sequence: CASSHTSGSGTGELFF.

CDR3 in amino acids: CSAGRDSQFF. Here the CDR3 DNA reads TGCAGTGCGGGGAGGGACTCACAGTTCTTC. J is TRBJ2-1 and V is TRBV20-1; 7 bases match TRBD2. The germline V gene has CDR1 DFQATT and CDR2 SNEGSKA (reference sequence). The CDR3 has 10 amino acids. J was trimmed by 13 bases and V by 6 bases; bases with no gene match: 6.

This clone is medium-sized (0.01 to 0.1%) by share. The chain employs TRBV28 and TRBJ2-7; 7 bases match TRBD2. Unmatched junction bases numbered 9, after V lost 6 bases and J lost 1 base. From germline, CDR1 is MDHEN and CDR2 SYDVKM. This CDR3 region has 15 residues. CDR3 sequence: CASSPGGDKSYEQYF. The CDR3 DNA sequence: TGTGCCAGCAGCCCGGGAGGTGATAAGTCCTACGAGCAGTACTTC.

The chain combines TRBV15 with TRBJ2-7, with D hard to call. Trimming removed 0 bases from V and 3 bases from J, with 12 bases in between. Germline lookup yields CDR1 LNHNV and CDR2 YYDKDF (reference sequence). This CDR3 has 15 amino acids. The CDR3 coding sequence is TGTGCCACCAGCAGAGATTACGGCAGTTACTACGAGCAGTACTTC. Residues: CATSRDYGSYYEQYF.

The chain employs TRBV4-1 and TRBJ2-7, with a tentative D call TRBD2 (5 bases). Germline assignment: CDR1 MGHRA and CDR2 YSYEKL. V was pared by 4 bases and J by 5 bases, with 12 bases between. The CDR3 runs to 13 residues. The CDR3 is CASSLRSGDEQYF. For the CDR3, the DNA is TGCGCCAGCAGCCTAAGATCCGGGGACGAGCAGTACTTC.

Comments on this clone: An end of the junction differs from the germline gene, which may be a read error. This chain joins TRBV5-1 and TRBJ2-7, with TRBD1 as a possible D gene (5 bases). The CDR3 contains 13 residues. Germline V gene sequence: CDR1 SGHRS, CDR2 YFSETQ. DNA of the CDR3: TGCGCCAGCAGTTTGGGGCTGACCTACGAGCAGTACTTC. As protein: CASSLGLTYEQYF.

V usage is TRBV7-9 and J usage is TRBJ1-3; no definite D call. The CDR3 loop spans 15 amino acids. With 1 base removed from V and 0 bases from J, the gap between germline ends came to 7 bases. Germline V gene data show CDR1 as SEHNR and CDR2 as FQNEAQ (reference sequence). The DNA for the CDR3 is TGTGCCAGCAGCTTAGTTTCCAGCTCTGGAAACACCATATATTTT. Encoded protein: CASSLVSSSGNTIYF.

This clone was seen a handful of times. CDR3 nucleotides: TGTGCCAGCAGCCAAGACGGGGTCAGAAGATACTTC. Amino acids: CASSQDGVRRYF. V gene TRBV14 combines with J gene TRBJ2-7; D possibly corresponds to TRBD2 (5 bases). Trimming shortened V by 0 bases and J by 13 bases, and 13 bases separated the two germline ends. The germline CDR1 and CDR2 sequences are SGHDN and FVKESK. There are 12 residues in the CDR3.

The chain recombines TRBV6-1 with TRBJ1-5; D gene uncertain. CDR3 size: 16 residues. The V end lost 2 bases, the J end lost 4 bases, and 15 bases lay between the germline ends. Per germline, CDR1 MNHNS and CDR2 SASEGT. Here the CDR3 DNA reads TGTGCCAGCAGTGAACTCGTGGGGTTGAGGAATCAGCCCCAGCATTTT. It codes for CASSELVGLRNQPQHF.

This chain links TRBV4-2 with TRBJ1-5; a weak D match, TRBD1 (5 bases). This CDR3 is 13 amino acids long. Germline V gene data show CDR1 as LGHNA and CDR2 as YNFKEQ. With 1 base removed from V and 6 bases from J, the gap between germline ends came to 7 bases. The CDR3 is CASSQGRGQPQHF. The CDR3 coding sequence is TGTGCCAGCAGCCAAGGAAGGGGTCAGCCCCAGCATTTT.

The chain uses TRBV4-3 and TRBJ2-1, with TRBD2 matching 10 bases. This CDR3 region has 19 residues. Looked up from germline, CDR1 is LGHNA and CDR2 is YSLEER. Unmatched junction bases numbered 14, after V lost 1 base and J lost 5 bases. For the CDR3, the DNA is TGCGCCAGCAGCCAAGCGGTTTCTCGGGGTCTAGCGGGAGACAATGAGCAGTTCTTC. This encodes CASSQAVSRGLAGDNEQFF.

The chain employs TRBV10-3 and TRBJ1-6; D possibly corresponds to TRBD1 (5 bases). Between the trimmed V and J ends, which lost 10 bases and 6 bases, there was a span of 19 bases. The CDR3 covers 15 residues. CDR1 and CDR2 from the germline V gene are ENHRY and SYGVKD. CDR3 protein: CASTVGAGSNSPLHF. CDR3 DNA: TGTGCCAGTACTGTCGGGGCAGGGAGTAATTCACCCCTCCACTTT.

The CDR3 region has the DNA TGTGCCAGCAGCCAAGAGTCCAGGGCGAGCAATCAGCCCCAGCATTTT. Translating gives CASSQESRASNQPQHF. The chain employs TRBV14 and TRBJ1-5; TRBD1 might be the D (5 bases). V was shortened by 0 bases and J by 1 base, with 10 bases between the two germline ends. This CDR3 contains 16 residues. The germline V gene has CDR1 SGHDN and CDR2 FVKESK. The variable domain in full, with the rest retrieved from reference TRBV14 and TRBJ1-5, is EAGVTQFPSHSVIEKGQTVTLRCDPISGHDNLYWYRRVMGKEIKFLLHFVKESKQDESGMPNNRFLAERTGGTYSTLKVQPAELEDSGVYFCASSQESRASNQPQHFGDGTRLSIL.